Listed here are 6 T cell receptor beta chains from one sample, sequenced in a study of early T cells in non-severe SARS-CoV-2 infection. TCRdb called the 5' RACE reads again in MiXCR, with one record for every CDR3 protein. Among more than 45,000 distinct CDR3 sequences listed, around 12% were seen once. Sequenced input: whole blood. The receptors shown here come from an adult who was a healthcare worker with PCR-confirmed SARS-CoV-2 infection or an uninfected control (not recorded which).

This clonotype was seen many times. V gene TRBV29-1 combines with J gene TRBJ2-1; 8 nucleotides align to TRBD1. V lost 5 bases and J lost 13; bases outside the gene matches: 10. The CDR3 is 12 amino acids. Germline CDR1 reads SQVTM; CDR2 reads ANQGSEA. In DNA form, the CDR3 reads TGCAGCGTTTCGGGACAGGCCATGTTCCAGTTCTTC. It specifies CSVSGQAMFQFF.

The chain links TRBV7-2 to TRBJ1-5; a weak D match, TRBD1 (5 bases). This CDR3 spans 14 amino acids. The germline V and J ends were trimmed by 5 bases and 6 bases, with 14 bases remaining between them. Germline values: CDR1 SGHTA, CDR2 FQGNSA. For the CDR3, the DNA is TGTGCCAGCAGCGCCGCCGGACACAGTCAGCCCCAGCATTTT. This translates into CASSAAGHSQPQHF.

The rearrangement joins TRBV3-1 to TRBJ2-2; 7 nucleotides match TRBD1. Germline V gene sequence: CDR1 LGHDT, CDR2 YNNKEL (reference sequence). CDR3 length equals 17 residues. Trimming cost V 2 bases and J 4 bases; bases outside gene matches: 10. The CDR3 coding sequence is TGTGCCAGCAGCCAACAACCGTGGGACAGCCTCACCGGGGAGCTGTTTTTT. It is translated as CASSQQPWDSLTGELFF. The full variable domain, rest sourced from reference TRBV3-1 and TRBJ2-2, is DTAVSQTPKYLVTQMGNDKSIKCEQNLGHDTMYWYKQDSKKFLKIMFSYNNKELIINETVPNRFSPKSPDKAHLNLHINSLELGDSAVYFCASSQQPWDSLTGELFFGEGSRLTVL.

This chain connects TRBV30 to TRBJ1-2; D unclear. Deletions cut 3 bases from V and 3 bases from J, with 11 bases between. Germline CDR1 is GTSNPN and CDR2 is SVGIG (reference sequence). This CDR3 comprises 13 residues. CDR3 in amino acids: CAWRLTDYYGYTF. The CDR3 coding sequence is TGTGCCTGGAGACTGACCGACTACTATGGCTACACCTTC.

There are a few counts of this clonotype. V and J are TRBV6-4 and TRBJ1-1; a possible D gene is TRBD1 (6 bases). The length of the CDR3 is 14 residues. CDR1 and CDR2 (germline): MRHNA, SNTAGT. Trimming left V 3 bases short and J 1 base short, with 9 bases between. This CDR3 is CASSERGENTEAFF. CDR3 DNA: TGTGCCAGCAGTGAGAGGGGGGAGAACACTGAAGCTTTCTTT.

This clonotype was counted between two and nine times. The gene calls are TRBV5-1 and TRBJ1-1; TRBD1 matches 12 bases. CDR3 length: 16 residues. With 3 bases clipped from V and 0 bases from J, the junction kept 3 bases outside the gene matches. Germline-derived CDR1 and CDR2 are SGHRS and YFSETQ. CDR3 DNA sequence: TGCGCCAGCAGCTCAGGGACAGGGGGCCTGAACACTGAAGCTTTCTTT. Protein: CASSSGTGGLNTEAFF.